The 21 T cell receptor beta chains below all came from one sample that was sequenced in a study of T cell responses to AZD1222 COVID-19 vaccine. Here immunoSEQ multiplex PCR was the method, and the copy in TCRdb shows in-frame clones only, minus some. Here the sample spans about 150,000 clones, 86% being singletons. Sample: peripheral blood, taken 28 days after the second AZD1222 dose. These receptors were obtained from an adult who received the AZD1222 COVID-19 vaccine.

This clone was counted a single time. V is TRBV6-5 and J is TRBJ1-4, with D unclear. This CDR3 is built from 14 residues. V lost 6 bases to trimming and J lost 4 bases, with 12 bases between them. Germline assignment: CDR1 MNHEY and CDR2 SVGAGI. The CDR3 DNA is TGTGCCAGCAGAAGGACCGGGAGTAATGAAAAACTGTTTTTT. Translation: CASRRTGSNEKLFF.

V and J are TRBV9 and TRBJ2-2; 10 bases fit TRBD2. This CDR3 contains 17 residues. Trimming cost V 4 bases and J 4 bases; bases outside gene matches: 10. Germline-derived CDR1 and CDR2 are SGDLS and YYNGEE. The CDR3 protein is CASSQTPAGGGTGELFF. The CDR3 DNA reads TGTGCCAGCAGCCAAACTCCAGCGGGAGGGGGCACCGGGGAGCTGTTTTTT.

The rearrangement uses TRBV11-3 and TRBJ2-3, with D perhaps matching TRBD2 (6 bases). V dropped 1 base and J dropped 1 base, with 12 bases sitting between them. Germline assignment: CDR1 SGHNT and CDR2 YENEEA. The CDR3 length is 16 residues. As DNA, the CDR3 is TGTGCCAGCAGCTTAGGTGCGGGGCCACGCACAGATACGCAGTATTTT. Translating gives CASSLGAGPRTDTQYF.

The CDR3 is CASAGTDEKLFF. In nucleotides, the CDR3 is TGTGCCAGTGCCGGGACAGATGAAAAACTGTTTTTT. The chain has TRBV19 and TRBJ1-4, with 7 positions matching TRBD1. Trimming took 8 bases from V and 6 from J; bases not matched to a gene: 3. Looked up from germline, CDR1 is LNHDA and CDR2 is SQIVND (reference sequence). This CDR3 spans 12 amino acids.

This chain joins TRBV10-2 and TRBJ2-7; D may correspond to TRBD1 or TRBD2 (5 bases each). The DNA end is a closer match to TRBJ2-5, so the J assignment may be wrong. Germline V lookup: CDR1 WSHSY, CDR2 SAAADI. The CDR3 is made up of 14 amino acids. CDR3 nucleotides: TGCGCCAGCAGTGAGCTAGGGACCGCGCAGACCCAGTACTTC. Its translation is CASSELGTAQTQYF.

This clone was seen a single time. The chain uses TRBV11-2 and TRBJ1-4; unclear D gene. Trimming cost V 1 base and J 7 bases, with 10 bases left between them. The CDR3 sequence is 14 residues long. CDR1 SGHAT and CDR2 FQNNGV come from the germline V gene. For the CDR3, the DNA is TGTGCCAGCAGCTTAGCGGCAGGAATTGAAAAACTGTTTTTT. The encoded protein is CASSLAAGIEKLFF.

The V call is TRBV25-1, the J call TRBJ2-3, with D hard to call. CDR1 and CDR2 from the germline V gene are MGHDK and SYGVNS. The CDR3 has 12 amino acids. V dropped 8 bases and J dropped 4 bases, with 10 bases sitting between them. The CDR3 region is CASGGDSDTQYF. For the CDR3, the DNA is TGTGCCAGCGGTGGAGATTCAGATACGCAGTATTTT.

The V and J genes are TRBV3-1 (or the pseudogene TRBV3-2) and TRBJ2-7, with 11 bases identical to TRBD2. CDR3 length equals 15 residues. Trimming at V came to 4 bases and at J to 2 bases, leaving 4 bases not matched to a gene. CDR1 is LGHDT and CDR2 is YNNKEL in the germline V gene (reference sequence). The DNA for the CDR3 is TGTGCCAGCAGCCCCGGGACTAGCGGAACCTACGAGCAGTACTTC. It translates to CASSPGTSGTYEQYF.

This clone has a handful of counts. V usage is TRBV14 and J usage is TRBJ1-2; D is uncertain. Trimming shortened V by 5 bases and J by 5 bases, and 12 bases separated the two germline ends. The CDR3 is made up of 13 amino acids. Germline CDR1 reads SGHDN; CDR2 reads FVKESK. The CDR3 reads CASSAGLQYGYTF. As DNA, the CDR3 is TGTGCCAGCAGCGCCGGGCTGCAATATGGCTACACCTTC.

This chain connects TRBV11-2 to TRBJ1-4; the D is unclear. This CDR3 is built from 14 residues. The germline CDR1 and CDR2 sequences are SGHAT and FQNNGV. With 6 bases removed from V and 4 bases from J, the gap between germline ends came to 12 bases. The chain's CDR3 is CASRALALNEKLFF. CDR3 nucleotides: TGTGCCAGCAGAGCTCTTGCACTTAATGAAAAACTGTTTTTT.

The chain links TRBV29-1 to TRBJ2-3; 8 bases map to TRBD2. Trimming at V came to 7 bases and at J to 2 bases, leaving 8 bases not matched to a gene. This CDR3 comprises 14 residues. Germline V lookup: CDR1 SQVTM, CDR2 ANQGSEA. The CDR3 DNA is TGCAGCGCAGGGTTAGCGGGAAACACAGATACGCAGTATTTT. Amino acid sequence: CSAGLAGNTDTQYF.

This chain connects TRBV5-1 to TRBJ2-2; the match to TRBD1 covers 7 bases. V was clipped by 6 bases and J by 3 bases; unmatched bases: 2. The CDR3 is made up of 13 amino acids. Looked up from germline, CDR1 is SGHRS and CDR2 is YFSETQ. The CDR3 nucleotides are TGCGCCAGCAAAGGGGGCGACACCGGGGAGCTGTTTTTT. The encoded protein is CASKGGDTGELFF.

V and J are TRBV4-1 and TRBJ2-1; D unresolved. CDR1 MGHRA and CDR2 YSYEKL come from the germline V gene. This CDR3 spans 13 amino acids. V was clipped by 4 bases and J by 9 bases, with 13 bases between them. In nucleotides, the CDR3 is TGCGCCAGCAGCCCCCCACTGGGTATTGAGCAGTTCTTC. Translated, it gives CASSPPLGIEQFF.

This rearrangement joins TRBV3-1 (or the pseudogene TRBV3-2) to TRBJ2-7; TRBD2 is a possible D gene (6 bases). Germline V gene sequence: CDR1 LGHDT, CDR2 YNNKEL (reference sequence). V gave up 3 bases and J gave up 7 bases, with 19 bases separating them. The CDR3 runs to 15 residues. CDR3 sequence: CASSQGTQVLGEQYF. The CDR3 region has the DNA TGTGCCAGCAGCCAGGGGACTCAAGTTCTGGGGGAGCAGTACTTC.

This sequence joins TRBV12-3 or TRBV12-4 and TRBJ1-4; tentative D call: TRBD1 (5 bases). Trimming stripped 5 bases from V and 8 bases from J, with 12 bases between. This CDR3 has 13 amino acids. The CDR3, as DNA: TGTGCCAGCAGTGAAGGGGCGGTGGAAAAACTGTTTTTT. Its protein is CASSEGAVEKLFF.

V and J are TRBV11-2 and TRBJ2-1; unclear D gene. Germline V CDR1 and CDR2: SGHAT, FQNNGV. CDR3 length: 15 residues. V was trimmed by 2 bases and J by 5 bases, leaving 13 bases between them. The CDR3 nucleotides read TGTGCCAGCAGCTTATACCTGGGTCCGAACAATGAGCAGTTCTTC. As protein: CASSLYLGPNNEQFF.

The table lists this clone with a few counts. This rearrangement joins TRBV7-9 to TRBJ2-7; D unresolved. This CDR3 is 14 amino acids long. V gave up 6 bases and J gave up 2 bases, with 14 bases separating them. Germline lookup yields CDR1 SEHNR and CDR2 FQNEAQ (reference sequence). CDR3: CASSPEQAAYEQYF. The DNA of the CDR3 is TGTGCCAGCAGTCCCGAGCAGGCTGCCTACGAGCAGTACTTC.

The chain links TRBV7-8 to TRBJ1-2, with D unresolved. This CDR3 comprises 13 residues. Germline V lookup: CDR1 SGHVS, CDR2 FQNEAQ. Trimming removed 1 base at V and 2 bases at J, with 5 bases between. This CDR3 is CASSLVGNYGYTF. CDR3 nucleotides: TGTGCCAGCAGCTTAGTTGGCAACTATGGCTACACCTTC.

The V and J genes are TRBV5-4 and TRBJ2-7, with D perhaps assigned TRBD1 or TRBD2 (5 bases each). Germline loops: CDR1 SGHNT, CDR2 YYREEE (reference sequence). The germline V and J ends were trimmed by 4 bases and 3 bases, with 11 bases remaining between them. The CDR3 has 13 amino acids. The CDR3: CASSPRDDYEQYF. The CDR3, as DNA: TGTGCCAGCAGCCCCCGGGACGACTACGAGCAGTACTTC.

V gene TRBV29-1 combines with J gene TRBJ1-1; TRBD1 matches 7 bases. J gave up 0 bases and V 6 bases, and 10 bases lay outside the gene matches. Germline CDR1 SQVTM, CDR2 ANQGSEA. This CDR3 is built from 15 residues. Written as DNA, the CDR3 is TGCAGCGTCACAGGGGCCGGAGTTATGAACACTGAAGCTTTCTTT. Translating it yields CSVTGAGVMNTEAFF.

The chain links TRBV30 to TRBJ2-1, with D perhaps TRBD1 (6 bases). This CDR3 is 19 amino acids long. The germline gives CDR1 GTSNPN, CDR2 SVGIG (reference sequence). The ends were cut back, 0 bases at V and 4 bases at J, with 25 bases in the middle. The CDR3 protein is CAWSVSPPKTITGYNEQFF. The DNA of the CDR3 is TGTGCCTGGAGTGTATCCCCGCCGAAGACGATTACAGGGTACAATGAGCAGTTCTTC.